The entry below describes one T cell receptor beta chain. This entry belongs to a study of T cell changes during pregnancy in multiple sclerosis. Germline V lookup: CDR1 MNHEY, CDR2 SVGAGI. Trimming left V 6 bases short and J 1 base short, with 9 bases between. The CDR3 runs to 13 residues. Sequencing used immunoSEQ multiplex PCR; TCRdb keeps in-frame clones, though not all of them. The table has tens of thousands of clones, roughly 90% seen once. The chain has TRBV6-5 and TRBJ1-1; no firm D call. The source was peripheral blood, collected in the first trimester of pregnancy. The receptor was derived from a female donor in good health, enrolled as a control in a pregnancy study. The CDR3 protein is CASRASGNTEAFF. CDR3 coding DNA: TGTGCCAGCAGGGCCTCAGGGAACACTGAAGCTTTCTTT.